This TCR beta chain was identified during a study of blood T cell repertoires in COVID-19. This table comes from immunoSEQ multiplex PCR, and its TCRdb copy is limited to in-frame clones, with some not included. The table has approximately 300,000 clones, roughly 80% seen once. The germline V gene has CDR1 SEHNR and CDR2 FQNEAQ (reference sequence). Trimming left V 4 bases short and J 5 bases short, with 11 bases between. The CDR3 runs to 13 residues. The genes are TRBV7-9 and TRBJ1-1; D not resolved. This TCR derives from a woman between 45 and 65 years old with active or convalescent COVID-19. Sequenced: peripheral blood. CDR3 amino acids: CASSSYSGTEAFF. The CDR3 nucleotides read TGTGCCAGCAGCTCGTACTCGGGAACTGAAGCTTTCTTT. Using reference TRBV7-9 and TRBJ1-1 for the parts outside the CDR3, the full variable domain is DTGVSQNPRHKITKRGQNVTFRCDPISEHNRLYWYRQTLGQGPEFLTYFQNEAQLEKSRLLSDRFSAERPKGSFSTLEIQRTEQGDSAMYLCASSSYSGTEAFFGQGTRLTVV.